Given below is one T cell receptor (beta chain) in context. TCRdb called the RACE reads again in MiXCR, with one record for every CDR3 protein. The data hold under 130,000 distinct CDR3 sequences, with approximately 11% observed a single time. The source of the sample is a study of human T cells and chemical hapten exposure. Study-wide context: Researchers reported sensitizing an approximately 2 cm by approximately 2 cm upper inner arm skin site with 2% DPC.

The V and J ends lost 0 bases and 2 bases, in that order; junction bases with no gene match: 11. This CDR3 region has 18 residues. Per germline, CDR1 SGHRS and CDR2 YFSETQ. As for time point: patch test 1, 2 weeks after DPC sensitization. Treatment noted: therapeutic diphenylcyclopropenone sensitization with weekly scalp DPC. Prior to application of each patch test, blood was drawn. This TCR was sampled from a woman between 35 and 50 years old with alopecia areata. Some clones in this sample may be carry-over from other donors' samples. V usage is TRBV5-1 and J usage is TRBJ2-1; 7 positions match TRBD2. Sequencing used whole blood, obtained in connection with sensitization to the hapten diphenylcyclopropenone (DPC). CDR3 nucleotide sequence: TGCGCCAGCAGCTTGGAGCCGTTCCTAGCGGCCCCCTACAATGAGCAGTTCTTC. The encoded protein is CASSLEPFLAAPYNEQFF.